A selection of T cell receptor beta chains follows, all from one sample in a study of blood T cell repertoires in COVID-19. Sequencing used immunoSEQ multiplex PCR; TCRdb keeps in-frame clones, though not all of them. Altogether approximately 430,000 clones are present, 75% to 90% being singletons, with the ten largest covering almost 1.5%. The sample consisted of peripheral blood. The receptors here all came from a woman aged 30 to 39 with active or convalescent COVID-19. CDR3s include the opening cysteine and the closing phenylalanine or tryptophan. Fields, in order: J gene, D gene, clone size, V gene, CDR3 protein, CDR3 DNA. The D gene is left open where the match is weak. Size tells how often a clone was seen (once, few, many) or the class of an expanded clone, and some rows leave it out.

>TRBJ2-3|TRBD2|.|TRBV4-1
CASSQEVLAGDTDTQYF
TGCGCCAGCAGCCAAGAGGTGCTAGCGGGGGACACAGATACGCAGTATTTT
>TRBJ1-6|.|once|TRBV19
CASSAWGFDSPLHF
TGTGCCAGTAGTGCGTGGGGCTTCGATTCACCCCTCCACTTT
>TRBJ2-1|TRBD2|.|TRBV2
CASRSSTSGKYNEQFF
TGTGCCAGCAGATCCTCGACTAGCGGAAAATACAATGAGCAGTTCTTC
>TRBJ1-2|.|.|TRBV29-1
CSVAEGDNYGYTF
TGCAGCGTCGCAGAGGGGGACAACTATGGCTACACCTTC
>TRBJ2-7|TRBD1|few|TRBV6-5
CASRARGQSYEQYF
TGTGCCAGCAGAGCAAGGGGGCAGTCCTACGAGCAGTACTTC
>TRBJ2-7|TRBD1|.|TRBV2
CASSEPGQVAYEQYF
TGTGCCAGCAGTGAACCCGGACAGGTAGCCTACGAGCAGTACTTC
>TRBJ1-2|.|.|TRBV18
CASSPSSQAHGYTF
TGTGCCAGCTCACCCTCTAGCCAGGCGCATGGCTACACCTTC
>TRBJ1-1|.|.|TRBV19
CASRHGGGAEAFF
TGTGCCAGTAGACATGGGGGGGGTGCTGAAGCTTTCTTT
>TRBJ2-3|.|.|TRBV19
CASNKGQVTDTQYF
TGTGCCAGTAATAAGGGACAAGTCACAGATACGCAGTATTTT
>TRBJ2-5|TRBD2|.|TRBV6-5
CASLPLAGGRKTQYF
TGTGCCAGCTTACCACTAGCGGGGGGGAGGAAGACCCAGTACTTC
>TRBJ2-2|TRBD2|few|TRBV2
CASSRLAGVTGELFF
TGTGCCAGCAGCAGACTAGCGGGAGTTACCGGGGAGCTGTTTTTT
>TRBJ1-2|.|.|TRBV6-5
CASSSGYGYTF
TGTGCCAGCAGCTCCGGCTATGGCTACACCTTC
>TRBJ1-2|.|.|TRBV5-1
CASSFVPPPGDNYGYTF
TGCGCCAGCAGCTTTGTCCCCCCGCCAGGGGACAACTATGGCTACACCTTC
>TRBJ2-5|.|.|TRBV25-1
CASSEMRGQETQYF
TGTGCCAGCAGTGAAATGAGAGGACAAGAGACCCAGTACTTC
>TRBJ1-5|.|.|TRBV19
CASSIGDQPQHF
TGTGCCAGTAGTATCGGGGATCAGCCCCAGCATTTT
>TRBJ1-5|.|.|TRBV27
CASSATLGYRSNQPQHF
TGTGCCAGCAGTGCTACCCTGGGCTACCGGAGCAATCAGCCCCAGCATTTT
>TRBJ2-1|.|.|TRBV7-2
CASSLGPGGGPYNEQFF
TGTGCCAGCAGCTTAGGTCCTGGAGGAGGACCGTACAATGAGCAGTTCTTC
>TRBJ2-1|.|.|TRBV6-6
CASSYSADEQFF
TGTGCCAGCAGTTACTCAGCTGATGAGCAGTTCTTC
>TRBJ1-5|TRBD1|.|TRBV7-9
CASSHGTVSNQPQHF
TGTGCCAGCAGTCATGGGACAGTTAGCAATCAGCCCCAGCATTTT
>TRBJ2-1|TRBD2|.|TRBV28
CASSPGGTSGRRDEQFF
TGTGCCAGCAGCCCGGGCGGGACTAGCGGGAGGAGAGATGAGCAGTTCTTC
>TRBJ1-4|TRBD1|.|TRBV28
CASSARGLSEKLFF
TGTGCCAGCAGTGCCAGGGGGCTATCTGAAAAACTGTTTTTT
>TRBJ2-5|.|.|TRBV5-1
CASSATGAGETQYF
TGCGCCAGCAGCGCAACGGGAGCAGGAGAGACCCAGTACTTC
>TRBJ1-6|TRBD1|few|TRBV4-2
CASSQWDRGFSPLHF
TGTGCCAGCAGCCAATGGGACAGGGGGTTTTCACCCCTCCACTTT
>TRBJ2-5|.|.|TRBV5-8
CASSLATVRETQYF
TGTGCCAGCAGCTTGGCGACAGTGAGAGAGACCCAGTACTTC
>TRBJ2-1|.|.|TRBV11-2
CASSLEGSRGDEQFF
TGTGCCAGCAGCCTGGAGGGGTCCCGAGGGGATGAGCAGTTCTTC
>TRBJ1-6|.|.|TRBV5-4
CASRGQPGPNSPLHF
TGTGCCAGCAGGGGGCAACCAGGGCCTAATTCACCCCTCCACTTT
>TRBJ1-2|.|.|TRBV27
CASRNRGGGYTF
TGTGCCAGCAGAAATCGAGGGGGTGGCTACACCTTC
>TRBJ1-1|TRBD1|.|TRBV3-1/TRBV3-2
CASSQIGGGSSEAFF
TGTGCCAGCAGCCAAATAGGGGGCGGTAGTTCTGAAGCTTTCTTT
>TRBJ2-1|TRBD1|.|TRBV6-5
CASRDRGDGEQFF
TGTGCCAGCCGGGACAGGGGAGATGGTGAGCAGTTCTTC
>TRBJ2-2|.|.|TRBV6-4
CASSFQGLGTGELFF
TGTGCCAGCAGTTTCCAGGGGCTGGGCACCGGGGAGCTGTTTTTT
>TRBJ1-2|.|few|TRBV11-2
CASSFPTGGLGWTDGYTF
TGTGCCAGCAGCTTCCCAACCGGGGGGCTCGGATGGACGGATGGCTACACCTTC
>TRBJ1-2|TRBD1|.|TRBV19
CASRLIPGQGAGGYTF
TGTGCCAGTAGGCTGATCCCGGGACAGGGGGCTGGTGGCTACACCTTC
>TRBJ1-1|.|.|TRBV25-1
CASSDLGRGAFF
TGTGCCAGCAGTGATCTCGGACGGGGAGCTTTCTTT
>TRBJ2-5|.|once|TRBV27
CASSLRRGETQYF
TGTGCCAGCAGTTTAAGAAGGGGAGAGACCCAGTACTTC
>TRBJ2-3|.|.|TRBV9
CASSAVRASADTQYF
TGTGCCAGCAGCGCCGTGAGAGCTTCTGCAGATACGCAGTATTTT
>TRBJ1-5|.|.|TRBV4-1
CASSQGGDSNQPQHF
TGCGCCAGCAGCCAAGGGGGGGATAGCAATCAGCCCCAGCATTTT
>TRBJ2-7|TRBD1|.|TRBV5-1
CASSLPDRGQYEQYF
TGCGCCAGCAGCTTACCGGACAGGGGGCAGTACGAGCAGTACTTC
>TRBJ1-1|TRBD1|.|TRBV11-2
CASSLYPPRDRPNTEAFF
TGTGCCAGCAGCTTATACCCGCCGCGGGACAGGCCGAACACTGAAGCTTTCTTT
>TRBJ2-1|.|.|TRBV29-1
CSATGSGLFSSYNEQFF
TGCAGCGCAACAGGGTCTGGGCTTTTTAGCTCCTACAATGAGCAGTTCTTC
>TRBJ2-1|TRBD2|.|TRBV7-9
CASSLNSGSIPEQFF
TGTGCCAGCAGCTTGAATAGCGGGAGCATTCCTGAGCAGTTCTTC
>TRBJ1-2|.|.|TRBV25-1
CASSEYPGSGKGYTF
TGTGCCAGCAGTGAATACCCGGGATCTGGGAAGGGCTACACCTTC
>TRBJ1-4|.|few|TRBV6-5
CASSLEPNEKLFF
TGTGCCAGCAGTTTAGAGCCTAATGAAAAACTGTTTTTT
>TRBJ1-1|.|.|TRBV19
CASEQGGARRNTEAFF
TGTGCCAGTGAACAGGGTGGAGCGCGTAGGAACACTGAAGCTTTCTTT
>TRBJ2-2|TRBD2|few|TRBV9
CASSVVSGGNTGELFF
TGTGCCAGCAGCGTAGTTTCGGGGGGTAACACCGGGGAGCTGTTTTTT